This T cell receptor (beta chain) was observed in a study of blood T cells in healthy people across ages. The second PCR ran roughly 6 to 11 cycles with a sample-barcoded 5' primer and J-beta primers. Unique molecular identifiers of 12 random nucleotides labeled each cDNA. TCRdb re-analysed the 5' RACE reads in MiXCR, keeping a single row per CDR3 protein. The sample holds over a million distinct CDR3 sequences; 25% are singletons and the top ten take approximately 0.79%. This CDR3 spans 15 amino acids. The ends lost 6 bases at V and 7 bases at J; junction bases unmatched: 14. This sample also appeared in a second study, on T cells of mothers and their children. That report notes: Thymic selection shapes TCR recombination output in related pairs, and it does so similarly in unrelated pairs.

Sequencing was carried out using blood. The rearrangement uses TRBV12-3 or TRBV12-4 and TRBJ1-2; the match to TRBD1 covers 7 bases. The clonotype comes from a girl aged 2 to 10 in good health. DNA of the CDR3: TGTGCCAGCAGCCTGAATAGGGGGCGAGGAGGTGGCTACACCTTC. Its protein product is CASSLNRGRGGGYTF.